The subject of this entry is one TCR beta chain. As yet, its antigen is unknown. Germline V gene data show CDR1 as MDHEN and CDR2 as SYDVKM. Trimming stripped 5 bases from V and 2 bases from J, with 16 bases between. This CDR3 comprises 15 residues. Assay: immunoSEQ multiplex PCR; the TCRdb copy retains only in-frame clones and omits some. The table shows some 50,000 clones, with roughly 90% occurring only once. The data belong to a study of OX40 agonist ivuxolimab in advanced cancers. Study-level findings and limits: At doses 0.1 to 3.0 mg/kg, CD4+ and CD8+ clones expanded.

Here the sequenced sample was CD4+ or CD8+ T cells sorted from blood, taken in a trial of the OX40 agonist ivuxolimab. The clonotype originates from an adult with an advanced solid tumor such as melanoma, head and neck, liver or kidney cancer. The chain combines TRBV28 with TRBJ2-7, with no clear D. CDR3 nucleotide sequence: TGTGCCAGCAGTCTCATAGGGCCCTCCCCCTACGAGCAGTACTTC. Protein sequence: CASSLIGPSPYEQYF.